Below are 29 T cell receptor beta chains sequenced from a single sample in a study of identical twins. TCRdb recomputed calls from the 5' RACE reads with MiXCR, one row per CDR3 protein. Of roughly 250,000 distinct CDR3 sequences listed, more than 13% are singletons. Sequenced sample: memory (CD45RO+) T cells sorted from blood. These receptors all come from a woman aged 18-29 years in good health.

The rearrangement uses TRBV29-1 and TRBJ2-1; tentative D call: TRBD2 (5 bases). This CDR3 has 11 amino acids. Trimming cost V 7 bases and J 2 bases, with 6 bases left between them. Germline CDR1 is SQVTM and CDR2 is ANQGSEA. The CDR3 region is CSAGTYNEQFF. In nucleotides, the CDR3 is TGCAGCGCCGGGACCTACAATGAGCAGTTCTTC.

The J gene is TRBJ2-7, the V gene TRBV13; 7 nucleotides align to TRBD2. This CDR3 region has 13 residues. Germline CDR1 PRHDT, CDR2 FYEKMQ (reference sequence). V dropped 8 bases and J dropped 2; count of bases not matched to a gene: 6. Here the CDR3 reads CASGAGETYEQYF. CDR3 in DNA: TGTGCCAGCGGGGCGGGGGAGACCTACGAGCAGTACTTC.

The chain combines TRBV2 with TRBJ2-1; the D gene is possibly TRBD1 (6 bases). Deletions cut 4 bases from V and 6 bases from J, with 10 bases between. The CDR3 is 13 residues long. Germline CDR1 reads SNHLY; CDR2 reads FYNNEI. The CDR3 nucleotides read TGTGCCAGCAGTGTTACAGGGTCCAATGAGCAGTTCTTC. As protein: CASSVTGSNEQFF.

This chain joins TRBV25-1 and TRBJ2-3, with D perhaps TRBD2 (5 bases). Germline-derived CDR1 and CDR2 are MGHDK and SYGVNS. The CDR3 runs 16 residues. The germline V and J ends were trimmed by 1 base and 3 bases, with 14 bases remaining between them. The chain's CDR3 is CASSESTGKRTDTQYF. The CDR3 bases are TGTGCCAGCAGTGAATCAACGGGAAAGAGGACAGATACGCAGTATTTT.

This clonotype was seen a few times. V is TRBV20-1 and J is TRBJ2-3; D remains ambiguous. The CDR3 is 13 amino acids. In germline, CDR1 is DFQATT, CDR2 SNEGSKA (reference sequence). V shed 3 bases and J shed 0 bases, with 7 bases lying between them. The CDR3 reads CSASLGSTDTQYF. CDR3 nucleotide sequence: TGCAGTGCTAGTTTGGGTAGCACAGATACGCAGTATTTT.

The CDR3 DNA reads as TGTGCCAGCAGCATCGACGGGTTATCGCTCGCCGAGCAGTACTTC. Protein sequence: CASSIDGLSLAEQYF. The V and J genes are TRBV5-5 and TRBJ2-7, with D uncertain. The CDR3 spans 15 residues. Germline CDR1 reads SGHKS; CDR2 reads YYEKEE (reference sequence). The germline V and J ends were trimmed by 4 bases and 6 bases, with 20 bases remaining between them.

J is TRBJ1-2 and V is TRBV20-1; 8 bases match TRBD1. The CDR3 sequence is 15 residues long. V lost 6 bases, J lost 6 bases, and 15 bases stayed unmatched. Germline V gives CDR1 DFQATT, CDR2 SNEGSKA (reference sequence). CDR3 coding DNA: TGCAGTGCCCTCGCTCCCCCGGGACAGGCTGATGGCTACACCTTC. It codes for CSALAPPGQADGYTF.

The chain is built from TRBV6-2 or TRBV6-3 and TRBJ2-3; 12 bases agree with TRBD2. The CDR3 is 18 residues long. The V segment lost 6 bases and the J segment 4 bases; nucleotides outside the gene matches: 14. Per the germline V gene, CDR1 is MNHEY and CDR2 is SVGEGT. The CDR3 here is CASSLSLTSGGAADTQYF. CDR3 sequence (DNA): TGTGCCAGCAGCCTATCCTTGACTAGCGGGGGTGCGGCAGATACGCAGTATTTT.

The table lists this clonotype with a few counts. The chain recombines TRBV11-2 with TRBJ2-7; unclear D gene. CDR3 size: 15 residues. Per germline, CDR1 SGHAT and CDR2 FQNNGV. The V gene lost 1 base and the J gene lost 3 bases, with 13 bases spanning the gap. CDR3 residues: CASSLGSRNYYEQYF. In DNA, the CDR3 is TGTGCCAGCAGCTTAGGCTCCAGGAATTACTACGAGCAGTACTTC.

V and J are TRBV5-5 and TRBJ2-2, with D tentatively TRBD1 (6 bases). This CDR3 is built from 15 residues. Germline CDR1 reads SGHKS; CDR2 reads YYEKEE (reference sequence). V was shortened by 2 bases and J by 5 bases, with 13 bases between the two germline ends. CDR3 in amino acids: CASSLRQAGTGELFF. The CDR3 nucleotides are TGTGCCAGCAGCTTAAGACAGGCCGGGACCGGGGAGCTGTTTTTT. The full variable domain, in which reference TRBV5-5 and TRBJ2-2 provide the parts outside the CDR3, is DAGVTQSPTHLIKTRGQQVTLRCSPISGHKSVSWYQQVLGQGPQFIFQYYEKEERGRGNFPDRFSARQFPNYSSELNVNALLLGDSALYLCASSLRQAGTGELFFGEGSRLTVL.

For the CDR3, the DNA is TGTGCCAGCAGCTTAGTGAAAATCACAGGGGGAACCAAAAACATTCAGTACTTC. Translated: CASSLVKITGGTKNIQYF. J is TRBJ2-4 and V is TRBV11-1; 8 positions match TRBD1. Trimming cost V 1 base and J 2 bases; bases outside gene matches: 10. This CDR3 comprises 18 residues. In germline, CDR1 is SGHAT, CDR2 FQDESV (reference sequence).

This clonotype appeared a few times. This sequence joins TRBV12-3 or TRBV12-4 and TRBJ1-6; 7 positions match TRBD1. The CDR3 contains 14 residues. The V segment lost 7 bases and the J segment 3 bases; nucleotides outside the gene matches: 3. CDR3 nucleotides: TGTGCCAGCAACAGGGACAGCTATAATTCACCCCTCCACTTT. This encodes CASNRDSYNSPLHF.

The chain employs TRBV20-1 and TRBJ1-1; a possible D gene is TRBD1 (5 bases). The CDR3 is made up of 16 amino acids. Trimming left V 0 bases short and J 3 bases short, with 17 bases between. Germline lookup yields CDR1 DFQATT and CDR2 SNEGSKA (reference sequence). The CDR3 region is CSARDSRGVWDTEAFF. In DNA form, the CDR3 reads TGCAGTGCTAGAGATTCGAGGGGAGTATGGGACACTGAAGCTTTCTTT.

The chain carries TRBV7-2 and TRBJ2-5; possibly TRBD2 for D (5 bases). The CDR3 is made up of 13 amino acids. Per the germline V gene, CDR1 is SGHTA and CDR2 is FQGNSA. V shed 6 bases and J shed 5 bases, with 13 bases lying between them. As DNA, the CDR3 is TGTGCCAGCAGAGGACCCCGCGGGGAGACCCAGTACTTC. Translated, it gives CASRGPRGETQYF.

Points on this clonotype: This could be a read error, since a much larger clone is one nucleotide away. The rearrangement joins TRBV12-3 or TRBV12-4 to TRBJ2-1; D is unclear. The CDR3 totals 15 residues. Trimming took off 3 bases at V and 2 bases at J, with 11 bases between the two ends. DNA for the CDR3: TGTGCCAGCAGTTTCCAGGTTGTACCCTACAATGAGCAGTTCTTC. Translating it yields CASSFQVVPYNEQFF.

This clonotype has only a few counts. Here the CDR3 reads CASSQAVAEVYEQYF. The CDR3 DNA reads TGTGCCAGCAGCCAAGCGGTAGCAGAGGTCTACGAGCAGTACTTC. V and J are TRBV4-2 and TRBJ2-7; no reliable D call. The length of the CDR3 is 15 residues. V lost 1 base, J lost 3 bases, and 13 bases lay in between. From germline, CDR1 is LGHNA and CDR2 YNFKEQ.

This clonotype has only a few counts. The V and J genes are TRBV20-1 and TRBJ2-3; no clear D gene. V was shortened by 5 bases and J by 1 base, with 7 bases between the two germline ends. Germline V CDR1 and CDR2: DFQATT, SNEGSKA (reference sequence). CDR3 length: 12 residues. CDR3 coding DNA: TGCAGTGCTCCGGACCGCACAGATACGCAGTATTTT. Translated: CSAPDRTDTQYF.

In this sample, this clonotype turned up a few times. The chain carries TRBV7-2 and TRBJ2-2; D uncertain. This CDR3 region has 13 residues. Germline assignment: CDR1 SGHTA and CDR2 FQGNSA. Trimming pared 5 bases from V and 6 bases from J, leaving 10 bases between. The CDR3 region has the DNA TGTGCCAGCAGCCAAACGTTCCCCGGGGAGCTGTTTTTT. Translating gives CASSQTFPGELFF.

This clonotype was seen more than once but under ten times. The chain joins TRBV6-5 to TRBJ2-5, with no clear D. The ends were cut back, 4 bases at V and 5 bases at J, with 20 bases in the middle. Germline V gene sequence: CDR1 MNHEY, CDR2 SVGAGI. This CDR3 spans 16 amino acids. The CDR3 is CASSLAFPPVRETQYF. The DNA of the CDR3 is TGTGCCAGCAGTTTAGCCTTTCCCCCAGTACGGGAGACCCAGTACTTC.

The chain joins TRBV4-2 to TRBJ2-7; 8 nucleotides agree with TRBD2. V lost 1 base and J lost 0; bases outside the gene matches: 5. This CDR3 has 16 amino acids. Germline CDR1 LGHNA, CDR2 YNFKEQ. CDR3 protein: CASSQALGTSSYEQYF. The CDR3 nucleotides read TGTGCCAGCAGCCAAGCGCTCGGGACTAGCTCCTACGAGCAGTACTTC.

The CDR3 sequence is CSAESRQYGSYEQYF. In DNA form, the CDR3 reads TGCAGTGCTGAATCCCGGCAGTATGGCTCCTACGAGCAGTACTTC. The rearrangement uses TRBV20-1 and TRBJ2-7, with D unresolved. Trimming shortened V by 5 bases and J by 0 bases, and 17 bases separated the two germline ends. Germline V gene data show CDR1 as DFQATT and CDR2 as SNEGSKA (reference sequence). The CDR3 covers 15 residues.

This clonotype showed up just a few times. J is TRBJ1-6 and V is TRBV5-1; a possible D gene is TRBD1 (5 bases). In germline, CDR1 is SGHRS, CDR2 YFSETQ. The V and J ends lost 3 bases and 9 bases respectively, with 10 bases between them. This CDR3 is 13 amino acids long. As DNA, the CDR3 is TGCGCCAGCAGCTCGGGGCAGGGTTCACCCCTCCACTTT. Translation: CASSSGQGSPLHF.

This clonotype was detected only a few times. This chain connects TRBV3-1 to TRBJ2-3, with TRBD2 identical over 10 bases. This CDR3 spans 16 amino acids. CDR1 is LGHDT, CDR2 YNNKEL, per germline (reference sequence). Losses at the gene ends were 2 bases for V and 1 base for J; bases not matched to a gene: 3. The CDR3 bases are TGTGCCAGCAGCCAACATACTAGCGGGGGCACAGATACGCAGTATTTT. It yields the protein CASSQHTSGGTDTQYF.

This clonotype showed up many times. The chain employs TRBV20-1 and TRBJ2-3, with D perhaps matching TRBD1 (5 bases). CDR3 length: 14 amino acids. Germline assignment: CDR1 DFQATT and CDR2 SNEGSKA (reference sequence). The V end was cut by 7 bases, the J end by 2 bases, with 16 bases between. The CDR3 is CSVSRARPTDTQYF. The CDR3 coding sequence is TGCAGTGTCAGCAGGGCGAGACCCACAGATACGCAGTATTTT.

The chain employs TRBV30 and TRBJ2-7; weak D call: TRBD2 (5 bases). The length of the CDR3 is 14 residues. CDR1 is GTSNPN and CDR2 is SVGIG in the germline V gene (reference sequence). With 2 bases removed from V and 2 bases from J, the gap between germline ends came to 13 bases. The CDR3 DNA is TGTGCCTGGAGTCCGGACTTTAGAACCTACGAGCAGTACTTC. It translates to CAWSPDFRTYEQYF. The whole variable domain, filled in from reference TRBV30 and TRBJ2-7, reads SQTIHQWPATLVQPVGSPLSLECTVEGTSNPNLYWYRQAAGRGLQLLFYSVGIGQISSEVPQNLSASRPQDRQFILSSKKLLLSDSGFYLCAWSPDFRTYEQYFGPGTRLTVT.

V usage is TRBV5-1 and J usage is TRBJ2-1; 14 bases match TRBD2. The CDR3 totals 16 residues. Germline trimming cut 0 bases from V and 8 bases from J; bases unmatched to any gene: 4. Germline CDR1 SGHRS, CDR2 YFSETQ. CDR3 bases: TGCGCCAGCAGCTTGGCCGGGACTAGCGGGGGCTATGAGCAGTTCTTC. This translates into CASSLAGTSGGYEQFF.

This clonotype showed up just a few times. V usage is TRBV2 and J usage is TRBJ2-5, with no clear D. V was trimmed by 0 bases and J by 5 bases, leaving 7 bases between them. CDR1 and CDR2 (germline): SNHLY, FYNNEI. The CDR3 is 13 residues long. The CDR3 here is CASSEALGETQYF. The CDR3 DNA reads as TGTGCCAGCAGTGAAGCACTGGGGGAGACCCAGTACTTC.

CDR3 region: CASSPRTSGPYEQYF. DNA for the CDR3: TGTGCCAGCAGCCCAAGGACTAGCGGACCCTACGAGCAGTACTTC. The genes are TRBV7-9 and TRBJ2-7, with 10 bases identical to TRBD2. The CDR3 consists of 15 residues. Trimming removed 5 bases from V and 2 bases from J; junction bases left unmatched: 6. The germline V gene has CDR1 SEHNR and CDR2 FQNEAQ (reference sequence).

The sample holds many counts of this clonotype. The chain is built from TRBV20-1 and TRBJ1-2; TRBD1 might be the D (6 bases). The CDR3 is 14 amino acids. The germline gives CDR1 DFQATT, CDR2 SNEGSKA (reference sequence). Between the trimmed V and J ends, which lost 5 bases and 0 bases, there was a span of 13 bases. The CDR3 loop is CSAVRGATNYGYTF. For the CDR3, the DNA is TGCAGTGCTGTTAGGGGGGCGACTAACTATGGCTACACCTTC.